This TCR beta chain was found in a study of response to subunit inactivated influenza vaccine. There are 15 residues in the CDR3. Per germline, CDR1 SGHRS and CDR2 YFSETQ. The ends lost 0 bases at V and 11 bases at J; junction bases unmatched: 8. Each CDR3 protein gets one entry after TCRdb re-called the RT-PCR reads with MiXCR. The table includes 600,000 to 850,000 distinct CDR3 sequences, about 14% detected once. The sequenced sample was PBMCs from blood, obtained 14 to 15 days before vaccination. The chain employs TRBV5-1 and TRBJ1-2; 12 bases align to TRBD1. The receptor's source is a man aged 50 to 59 who received an inactivated influenza vaccine. The CDR3 is CASSLEFGGQGAYTF. Here the CDR3 DNA reads TGCGCCAGCAGCTTGGAGTTTGGGGGACAGGGGGCTTACACCTTC.